The T cell receptor beta chain described here comes from a study of PD-L1 blockade in urothelial cancer. Across the study: Patients initiated atezolizumab around 2014 at 1,200 mg intravenously every 3 weeks. The median number of T cells present in blood samples was under 150,000. At 6 weeks and at 3 weeks (second dose) after treatment start, blood was analyzed.

General study findings and limits: Lower pretreatment blood TCR clonality, under the median, predicted better survival, researchers reported.

Sequencing used immunoSEQ multiplex PCR; TCRdb keeps in-frame clones, though not all of them. The table lists around 100,000 clones, 75% to 95% of them singletons. Time point defined: peripheral blood 6 weeks after treatment start. V lost 3 bases to trimming and J lost 4 bases; unmatched junction nucleotides: 9. CDR1 SGHNT and CDR2 YYREEE come from the germline V gene (reference sequence). The CDR3 length is 16 residues. To note about this clone: Antigen: not known.

The V gene is TRBV5-4, the J gene TRBJ2-2; 7 nucleotides line up with TRBD2. Sequencing used PBMCs, obtained around atezolizumab (anti-PD-L1) treatment. The receptor was derived from a man aged 60 to 69 with urothelial cancer. In nucleotides, the CDR3 is TGTGCCAGCAGCTATGGGACTACACGGGTCACCGGGGAGCTGTTTTTT. This encodes CASSYGTTRVTGELFF.